The 19 T cell receptor beta chains below come from one sample, sequenced in a study of shared clonotypes between healthy human individuals (TCRdb year 2020). Library preparation used the immunoSEQ multiplex PCR assay. Here the immuneACCESS table is served through TCRdb, limited to in-frame sequences with V and J called. Missing clones are a known gap in these copies; in checked studies unresolved V genes cover under half, and the rest lacks a known reason. The sample profile shows about 2.4 million clones; approximately 94% of them were found once. The top ten constitute about 0.38% of the sample. Source material: naive CD4+ T cells from PBMCs. In light of the paper, this sample's cell subset or site label describes: CD45RA+ positively selected. These receptors came from a man between 18 and 29 years old in good health. Some clones in this sample may be carry-over from other donors' samples.

The V and J genes are TRBV7-6 and TRBJ1-4, with D possibly matching TRBD1 (6 bases). V lost 5 bases, J lost 4 bases, and 20 bases lay in between. Germline loops: CDR1 SGHVS, CDR2 FNYEAQ. The CDR3 runs 17 residues. The CDR3 bases are TGTGCCAGCAGCACGCAGGGAGGGGGAACAGTTAATGAAAAACTGTTTTTT. Protein: CASSTQGGGTVNEKLFF.

This chain joins TRBV28 and TRBJ1-2; tentatively, D is TRBD1 (5 bases). Germline CDR1 MDHEN, CDR2 SYDVKM. CDR3 length: 15 residues. V was pared by 4 bases and J by 8 bases, with 20 bases between. CDR3 region: CASSSSPKGMGGYTF. CDR3 DNA: TGTGCCAGCAGTTCCTCGCCAAAGGGGATGGGGGGCTACACCTTC.

This clone was seen a single time. The chain employs TRBV6-6 and TRBJ2-7, with a tentative D call TRBD1 (6 bases). V was cut by 6 bases and J by 0 bases, with 9 bases left in between. CDR1 and CDR2 from the germline V gene are MNHNY and SVGAGI (reference sequence). This CDR3 has 13 amino acids. The CDR3 sequence is CASSLTGSYEQYF. The DNA of the CDR3 is TGTGCCAGCAGCTTGACAGGCTCCTACGAGCAGTACTTC.

The gene calls are TRBV19 and TRBJ2-3; 9 nucleotides match TRBD1. CDR3 length: 15 residues. V dropped 4 bases and J dropped 6; count of bases not matched to a gene: 8. Per the germline V gene, CDR1 is LNHDA and CDR2 is SQIVND (reference sequence). The CDR3 loop is CASSTEQGARDTQYF. CDR3 sequence (DNA): TGTGCCAGTAGTACAGAACAGGGGGCTCGTGATACGCAGTATTTT.

This chain connects TRBV28 to TRBJ1-4; TRBD1 agrees at 9 bases. The CDR3 has 15 amino acids. J lost 8 bases, V lost 6 bases, and 10 bases had no gene match. Germline V gene data show CDR1 as MDHEN and CDR2 as SYDVKM. In DNA, the CDR3 is TGTGCCAGCAGCATTGGGACAGGGTTGTGGGAAAAACTGTTTTTT. Translating it yields CASSIGTGLWEKLFF. The variable domain in full, completed from reference TRBV28 and TRBJ1-4, reads DVKVTQSSRYLVKRTGEKVFLECVQDMDHENMFWYRQDPGLGLRLIYFSYDVKMKEKGDIPEGYSVSREKKERFSLILESASTNQTSMYLCASSIGTGLWEKLFFGSGTQLSVL.

The gene calls are TRBV6-5 and TRBJ2-7, with 10 nucleotides matching TRBD1. Germline loops: CDR1 MNHEY, CDR2 SVGAGI. The CDR3 consists of 14 residues. Trimming at V came to 5 bases and at J to 2 bases, leaving 3 bases not matched to a gene. CDR3 region: CASSIGQGAYEQYF. For the CDR3, the DNA is TGTGCCAGCAGTATCGGACAGGGGGCCTACGAGCAGTACTTC.

The CDR3 sequence: CAWSPRLTSYPGLYNEQFF. The CDR3 nucleotides read TGTGCCTGGAGCCCCCGGTTGACTAGCTACCCAGGACTCTACAATGAGCAGTTCTTC. This chain uses TRBV30 with TRBJ2-1; TRBD2 agrees at 7 bases. V dropped 3 bases and J dropped 3; count of bases not matched to a gene: 20. CDR1 GTSNPN and CDR2 SVGIG come from the germline V gene (reference sequence). The length of the CDR3 is 19 residues.

This chain uses TRBV28 with TRBJ1-1; D gene ambiguous. Trimming left V 5 bases short and J 1 base short, with 8 bases between. Germline CDR1 MDHEN, CDR2 SYDVKM. CDR3 length: 13 amino acids. This chain's CDR3 is CASSIGRNTEAFF. The CDR3 nucleotides are TGTGCCAGCAGTATAGGCCGGAACACTGAAGCTTTCTTT.

The chain couples TRBV6-1 to TRBJ2-7, with 8 bases fitting TRBD1. V was pared by 0 bases and J by 4 bases, with 5 bases of the junction left unmatched. The germline gives CDR1 MNHNS, CDR2 SASEGT. The CDR3 sequence is 15 residues long. CDR3 nucleotide sequence: TGTGCCAGCAGTGAAGCGTGGACAGGGTGGTACGAGCAGTACTTC. Translated, it gives CASSEAWTGWYEQYF.

The J gene is TRBJ2-7, the V gene TRBV11-2, with 12 bases fitting TRBD2. The germline V gene has CDR1 SGHAT and CDR2 FQNNGV. The trim removed 4 bases at V and 3 bases at J, leaving 4 bases unmatched. This CDR3 is 15 amino acids long. The CDR3 DNA follows: TGTGCCAGCAGCTCAGGACTAGCGGGATACTACGAGCAGTACTTC. It specifies CASSSGLAGYYEQYF.

The rearrangement joins TRBV6-5 to TRBJ1-1; unclear D gene. The V and J ends lost 6 bases and 4 bases respectively, with 15 bases between them. The CDR3 sequence is 14 residues long. CDR1 MNHEY and CDR2 SVGAGI come from the germline V gene. The CDR3 nucleotides read TGTGCCAGCAGACCTGGGGTAGTGGGCACTGAAGCTTTCTTT. Residues: CASRPGVVGTEAFF.

CDR3 sequence: CASRRGQSYEQYF. The DNA of the CDR3 is TGTGCCAGCAGAAGGGGACAGTCCTACGAGCAGTACTTC. V and J are TRBV7-2 and TRBJ2-7; the match to TRBD1 covers 7 bases. Germline V gene lookup returns CDR1 SGHTA and CDR2 FQGNSA. CDR3 length: 13 amino acids. The V segment lost 6 bases and the J segment 1 base; nucleotides outside the gene matches: 3.

With regard to this clone: The sample holds other DNA sequences that translate to the same CDR3. The chain links TRBV2 to TRBJ2-7, with no clear D. The CDR3 is 13 residues long. V was pared by 5 bases and J by 1 base, with 9 bases between. Germline CDR1 reads SNHLY; CDR2 reads FYNNEI. Written as DNA, the CDR3 is TGTGCCAGCAGTTATGGCCCTTCCTACGAGCAGTACTTC. Amino acids: CASSYGPSYEQYF. Complete variable domain (other parts from reference TRBV2 and TRBJ2-7): EPEVTQTPSHQVTQMGQEVILRCVPISNHLYFYWYRQILGQKVEFLVSFYNNEISEKSEIFDDQFSVERPDGSNFTLKIRSTKLEDSAMYFCASSYGPSYEQYFGPGTRLTVT.

The chain combines TRBV12-5 with TRBJ2-7, with 13 nucleotides matching TRBD2. Germline loops: CDR1 LGHNT, CDR2 FRNRAP. Trimming took 4 bases from V and 2 from J; bases not matched to a gene: 2. The CDR3 sequence is 15 residues long. The CDR3 loop is CASGSTSGRPYEQYF. CDR3 DNA sequence: TGTGCTAGTGGTTCGACTAGCGGGAGGCCCTACGAGCAGTACTTC.

The V and J genes are TRBV6-1 and TRBJ2-1; 7 bases fit TRBD2. Germline loops: CDR1 MNHNS, CDR2 SASEGT. Unmatched junction bases numbered 7, after V lost 6 bases and J lost 2 bases. This CDR3 comprises 15 residues. This CDR3 is CASSLPGLPYNEQFF. The DNA of the CDR3 is TGTGCCAGCAGCCTTCCGGGACTACCCTACAATGAGCAGTTCTTC.

The rearrangement links TRBV6-5 to TRBJ2-3; 10 nucleotides match TRBD2. The CDR3 is 15 residues long. Germline V lookup: CDR1 MNHEY, CDR2 SVGAGI. V gave up 4 bases and J gave up 8 bases; unmatched junction bases: 9. The CDR3 DNA reads as TGTGCCAGCAGTTCCGCAGCGGGAGGGCGAGGTACGCAGTATTTT. Translating it yields CASSSAAGGRGTQYF.

A few counts support this clone. The gene calls are TRBV30 and TRBJ1-3; 8 bases align to TRBD1. The length of the CDR3 is 13 residues. Germline CDR1 reads GTSNPN; CDR2 reads SVGIG (reference sequence). Unmatched junction bases numbered 4, after V lost 5 bases and J lost 4 bases. Here the CDR3 DNA reads TGTGCCTGGGGACAGGGTGCAGGAAACACCATATATTTT. This sequence encodes CAWGQGAGNTIYF.

This clone was observed a single time. The rearrangement links TRBV2 to TRBJ1-6; tentative D call: TRBD1 (6 bases). The ends were cut back, 0 bases at V and 6 bases at J, with 18 bases in the middle. CDR1 is SNHLY, CDR2 FYNNEI, per germline. This CDR3 is built from 18 residues. The CDR3 bases are TGTGCCAGCAGTGAAGCGCTTCGGTCAGGGGCAAGTAATTCACCCCTCCACTTT. Its translation: CASSEALRSGASNSPLHF.

The chain is built from TRBV28 and TRBJ2-1, with D perhaps matching TRBD1 or TRBD2 (6 bases each). Between the trimmed V and J ends, which lost 3 bases and 1 base, there was a span of 19 bases. The germline V gene has CDR1 MDHEN and CDR2 SYDVKM. This CDR3 has 18 amino acids. For the CDR3, the DNA is TGTGCCAGCAGTTTCCCCGTCCGGGGGCGTACGTCCTACAATGAGCAGTTCTTC. This encodes CASSFPVRGRTSYNEQFF. Filled out from reference TRBV28 and TRBJ2-1, the complete variable domain reads DVKVTQSSRYLVKRTGEKVFLECVQDMDHENMFWYRQDPGLGLRLIYFSYDVKMKEKGDIPEGYSVSREKKERFSLILESASTNQTSMYLCASSFPVRGRTSYNEQFFGPGTRLTVL.